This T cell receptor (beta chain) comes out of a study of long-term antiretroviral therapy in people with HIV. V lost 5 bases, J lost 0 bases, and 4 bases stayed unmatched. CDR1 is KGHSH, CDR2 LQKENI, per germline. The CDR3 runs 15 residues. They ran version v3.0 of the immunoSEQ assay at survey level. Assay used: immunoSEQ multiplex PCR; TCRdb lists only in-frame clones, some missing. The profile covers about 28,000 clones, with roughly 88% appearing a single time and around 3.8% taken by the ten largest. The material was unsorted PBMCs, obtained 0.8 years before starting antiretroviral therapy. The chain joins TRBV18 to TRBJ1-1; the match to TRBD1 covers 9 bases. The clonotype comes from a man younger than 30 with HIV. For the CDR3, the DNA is TGTGCCAGCTCATCGGGGACAGGGCTGAACACTGAAGCTTTCTTT. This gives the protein CASSSGTGLNTEAFF.